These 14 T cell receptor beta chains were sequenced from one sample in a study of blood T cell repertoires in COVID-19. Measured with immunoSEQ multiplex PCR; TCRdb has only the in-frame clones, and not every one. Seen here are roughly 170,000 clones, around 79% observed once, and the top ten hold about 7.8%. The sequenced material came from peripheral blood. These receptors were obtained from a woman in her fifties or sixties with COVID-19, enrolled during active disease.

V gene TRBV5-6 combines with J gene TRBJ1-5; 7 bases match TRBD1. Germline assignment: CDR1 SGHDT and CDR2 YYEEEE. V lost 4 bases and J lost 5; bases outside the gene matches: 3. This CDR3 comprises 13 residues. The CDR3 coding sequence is TGTGCCAGCAGCCGGACAGGTGATCAGCCCCAGCATTTT. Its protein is CASSRTGDQPQHF. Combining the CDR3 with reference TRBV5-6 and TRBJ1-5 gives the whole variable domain DAGVTQSPTHLIKTRGQQVTLRCSPKSGHDTVSWYQQALGQGPQFIFQYYEEEERQRGNFPDRFSGHQFPNYSSELNVNALLLGDSALYLCASSRTGDQPQHFGDGTRLSIL.

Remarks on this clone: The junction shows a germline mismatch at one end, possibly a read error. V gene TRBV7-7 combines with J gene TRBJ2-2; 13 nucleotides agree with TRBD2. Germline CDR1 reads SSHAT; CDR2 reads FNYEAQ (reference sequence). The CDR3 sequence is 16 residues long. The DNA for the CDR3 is TGTGCTAGCAGTCCGGGACTAGCGGGAATCACCGGGGAGCTGTTTTTT. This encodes CASSPGLAGITGELFF. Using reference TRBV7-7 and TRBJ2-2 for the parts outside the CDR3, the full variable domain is GAGVSQSPRYKVTKRGQDVTLRCDPISSHATLYWYQQALGQGPEFLTYFNYEAQPDKSGLPSDRFSAERPEGSISTLTIQRTEQRDSAMYRCASSPGLAGITGELFFGEGSRLTVL.

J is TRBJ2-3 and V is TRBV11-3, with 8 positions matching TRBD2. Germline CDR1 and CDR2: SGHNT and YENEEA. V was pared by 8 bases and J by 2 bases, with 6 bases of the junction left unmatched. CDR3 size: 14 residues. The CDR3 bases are TGTGCCAGCGGGACGGGGGGGGCCACAGATACGCAGTATTTT. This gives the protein CASGTGGATDTQYF.

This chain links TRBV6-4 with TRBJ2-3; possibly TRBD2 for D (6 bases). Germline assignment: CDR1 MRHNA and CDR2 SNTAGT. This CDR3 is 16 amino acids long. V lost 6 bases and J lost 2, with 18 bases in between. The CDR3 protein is CASRREGGPSTDTQYF. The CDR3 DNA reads TGTGCCAGCAGACGCGAAGGAGGGCCTTCCACAGATACGCAGTATTTT.

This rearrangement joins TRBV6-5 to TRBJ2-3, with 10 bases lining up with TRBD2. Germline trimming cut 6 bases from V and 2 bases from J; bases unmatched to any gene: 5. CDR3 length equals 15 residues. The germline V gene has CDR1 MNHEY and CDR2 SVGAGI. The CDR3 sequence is CASRVSGGDTDTQYF. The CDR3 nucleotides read TGTGCCAGCAGGGTCAGCGGGGGGGACACAGATACGCAGTATTTT.

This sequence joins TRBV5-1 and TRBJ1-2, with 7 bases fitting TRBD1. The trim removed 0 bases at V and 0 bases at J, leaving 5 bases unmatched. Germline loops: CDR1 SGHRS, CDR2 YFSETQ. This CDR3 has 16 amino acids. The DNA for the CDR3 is TGCGCCAGCAGCTTGGCCCGGGACAGCACTAACTATGGCTACACCTTC. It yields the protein CASSLARDSTNYGYTF.

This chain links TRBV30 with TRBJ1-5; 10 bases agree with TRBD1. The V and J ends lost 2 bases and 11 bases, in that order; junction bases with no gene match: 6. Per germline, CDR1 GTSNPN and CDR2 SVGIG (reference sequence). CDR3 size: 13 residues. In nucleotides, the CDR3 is TGTGCCTGGAGTCCGGGACAGGGGATGGCCCAGCATTTT. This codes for CAWSPGQGMAQHF.

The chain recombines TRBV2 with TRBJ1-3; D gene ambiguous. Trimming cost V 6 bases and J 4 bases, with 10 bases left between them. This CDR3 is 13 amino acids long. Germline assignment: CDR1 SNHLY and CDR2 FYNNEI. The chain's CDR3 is CASREGAGNTIYF. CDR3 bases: TGTGCCAGCAGGGAGGGTGCCGGAAACACCATATATTTT. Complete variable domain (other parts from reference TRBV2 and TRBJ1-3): EPEVTQTPSHQVTQMGQEVILRCVPISNHLYFYWYRQILGQKVEFLVSFYNNEISEKSEIFDDQFSVERPDGSNFTLKIRSTKLEDSAMYFCASREGAGNTIYFGEGSWLTVV.

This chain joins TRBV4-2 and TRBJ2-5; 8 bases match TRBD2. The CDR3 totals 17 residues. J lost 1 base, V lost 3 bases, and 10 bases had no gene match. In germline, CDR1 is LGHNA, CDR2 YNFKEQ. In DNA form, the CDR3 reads TGTGCCAGCAGCCAGACCGGGACTAGAGGTCCCCAAGAGACCCAGTACTTC. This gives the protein CASSQTGTRGPQETQYF.

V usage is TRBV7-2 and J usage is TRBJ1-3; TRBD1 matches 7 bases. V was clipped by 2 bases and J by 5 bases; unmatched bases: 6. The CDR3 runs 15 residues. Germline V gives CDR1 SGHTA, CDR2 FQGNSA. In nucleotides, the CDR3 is TGTGCCAGCAGCTTAACAACGACAGGGCGAAACACCATATATTTT. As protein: CASSLTTTGRNTIYF.

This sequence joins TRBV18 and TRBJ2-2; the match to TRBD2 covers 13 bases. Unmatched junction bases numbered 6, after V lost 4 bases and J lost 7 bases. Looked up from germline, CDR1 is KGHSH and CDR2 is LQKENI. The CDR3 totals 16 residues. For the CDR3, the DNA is TGTGCCAGCTCACAGACTAGCGGGAGGCCTCACGGGGAGCTGTTTTTT. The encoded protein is CASSQTSGRPHGELFF. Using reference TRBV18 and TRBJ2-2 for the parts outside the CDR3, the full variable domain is NAGVMQNPRHLVRRRGQEARLRCSPMKGHSHVYWYRQLPEEGLKFMVYLQKENIIDESGMPKERFSAEFPKEGPSILRIQQVVRGDSAAYFCASSQTSGRPHGELFFGEGSRLTVL.

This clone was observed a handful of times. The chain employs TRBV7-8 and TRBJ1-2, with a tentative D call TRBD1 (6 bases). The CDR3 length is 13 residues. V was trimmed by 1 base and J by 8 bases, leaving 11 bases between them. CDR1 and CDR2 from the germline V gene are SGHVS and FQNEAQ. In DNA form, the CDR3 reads TGTGCCAGCAGCTTAGGGACAGTACGCGGCTACACCTTC. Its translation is CASSLGTVRGYTF. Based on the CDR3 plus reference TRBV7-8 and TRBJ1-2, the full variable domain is GAGVSQSPRYKVAKRGQDVALRCDPISGHVSLFWYQQALGQGPEFLTYFQNEAQLDKSGLPSDRFFAERPEGSVSTLKIQRTQQEDSAVYLCASSLGTVRGYTFGSGTRLTVV.

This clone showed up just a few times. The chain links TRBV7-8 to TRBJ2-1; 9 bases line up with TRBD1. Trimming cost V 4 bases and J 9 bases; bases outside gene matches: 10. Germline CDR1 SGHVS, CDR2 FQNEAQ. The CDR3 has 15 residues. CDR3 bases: TGTGCCAGCAGCTCCGCCGGGACAGGGTTGGGTGAGCAGTTCTTC. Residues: CASSSAGTGLGEQFF.

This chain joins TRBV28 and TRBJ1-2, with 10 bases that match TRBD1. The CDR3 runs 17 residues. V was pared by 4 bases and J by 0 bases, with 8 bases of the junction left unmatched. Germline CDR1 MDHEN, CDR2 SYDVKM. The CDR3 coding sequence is TGTGCCAGCAGTTCCGGGACAGGGGCGGACTCTAACTATGGCTACACCTTC. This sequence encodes CASSSGTGADSNYGYTF.